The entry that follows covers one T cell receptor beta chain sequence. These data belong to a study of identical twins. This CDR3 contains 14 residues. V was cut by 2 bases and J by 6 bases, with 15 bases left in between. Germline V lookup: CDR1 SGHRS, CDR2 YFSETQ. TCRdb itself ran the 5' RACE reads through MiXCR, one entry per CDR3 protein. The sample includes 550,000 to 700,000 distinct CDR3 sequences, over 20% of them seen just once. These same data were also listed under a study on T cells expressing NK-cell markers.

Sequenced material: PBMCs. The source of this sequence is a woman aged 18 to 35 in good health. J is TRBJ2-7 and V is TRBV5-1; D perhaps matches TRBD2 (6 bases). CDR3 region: CASSFGGTEGEQYF. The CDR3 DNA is TGCGCCAGCAGCTTCGGTGGGACTGAGGGCGAGCAGTACTTC.